This T cell receptor (beta chain) was found in a study of cytomegalovirus exposure and HLA in healthy donors. General study results and limits: Earlier findings revealed that most TCR beta V segments proved productive either about 87% or about 30% of the time. Listed as cytomegalovirus-associated were 164 TCR beta chains.

With 60 Vbeta and 13 Jbeta primers, the PCR was carried out. Sequencing used immunoSEQ multiplex PCR; TCRdb keeps in-frame clones, though not all of them. The table lists about 200,000 clones, around 77% of them singletons. Germline trimming cut 6 bases from V and 8 bases from J; bases unmatched to any gene: 6. CDR1 is KGHSH and CDR2 is LQKENI in the germline V gene. This CDR3 is 14 amino acids long. On this clone itself: Its target is not known.

V gene TRBV18 combines with J gene TRBJ2-1, with 11 bases identical to TRBD1. This TCR came from a woman between 25 and 40 years old in good health and CMV-seronegative. The sequenced sample was PBMCs. The CDR3 nucleotides read TGTGCCAGCTCCCGAGGGACAGGGGGTGATGAGCAGTTCTTC. It is translated as CASSRGTGGDEQFF.